The 16 T cell receptor beta chains below all came from one sample that was sequenced in a study of cytomegalovirus exposure and HLA in healthy donors. PCR used 60 Vbeta primers and 13 Jbeta primers. The protocol was immunoSEQ multiplex PCR, while the TCRdb copy is restricted to in-frame clones and leaves out a portion. The table lists roughly 100,000 clones, around 77% of them singletons. The sequenced material came from PBMCs. All receptors derive from a woman in her forties in good health and CMV-seropositive.

Regarding this clone: The junction departs from germline at one end; a sequencing error may be responsible. Other DNA sequences in the same sample also yield this CDR3. The J gene is TRBJ1-6, the V gene TRBV28, with 7 bases aligning to TRBD1. CDR3 length: 14 amino acids. The V gene's germline CDR1 is MDHEN and CDR2 SYDVKM. The chain's CDR3 is CACIKQGYNSPLHF. Written as DNA, the CDR3 is TGTGCCTGCATCAAACAGGGGTATAATTCCCCCCTCCACTTT.

This clone was counted only a few times. This sequence joins TRBV6-4 and TRBJ1-5; weak D call: TRBD1 (6 bases). V was pared by 6 bases and J by 4 bases, with 10 bases between. The CDR3 is made up of 13 amino acids. The V gene's germline CDR1 is MRHNA and CDR2 SNTAGT. The CDR3 protein is CASSPTGNQPQHF. CDR3 DNA: TGTGCCAGCAGCCCCACAGGGAATCAGCCCCAGCATTTT.

The V call is TRBV4-1, the J call TRBJ2-2, with D maybe TRBD2 (6 bases). The CDR3 spans 17 residues. CDR1 is MGHRA, CDR2 YSYEKL, per germline. Trimming took 2 bases from V and 0 from J, leaving 13 bases between them. The CDR3 spells CASSQRRAQSNTGELFF. The CDR3 coding sequence is TGCGCCAGCAGCCAAAGGAGGGCGCAGTCGAACACCGGGGAGCTGTTTTTT.

Note on this clone: This sample includes further DNA sequences coding for the same CDR3. V is TRBV7-8 and J is TRBJ1-2; tentatively, D is TRBD1 (5 bases). The germline V gene encodes CDR1 SGHVS and CDR2 FQNEAQ. The CDR3 length is 18 residues. The germline V and J ends were trimmed by 3 bases and 0 bases, with 20 bases remaining between them. CDR3 amino acids: CASSFRQGSVPANYGYTF. Written as DNA, the CDR3 is TGTGCCAGCAGCTTCCGGCAGGGATCCGTACCTGCTAACTATGGCTACACCTTC.

The rearrangement uses TRBV11-3 and TRBJ2-5, with D possibly being TRBD1 (6 bases). Germline values: CDR1 SGHNT, CDR2 YENEEA. This CDR3 is built from 15 residues. V was shortened by 5 bases and J by 1 base, with 14 bases between the two germline ends. In DNA form, the CDR3 reads TGTGCCAGCAGCCCAGGGGCAGTTGCCCAAGAGACCCAGTACTTC. Translating it yields CASSPGAVAQETQYF. The full variable domain, completed using reference TRBV11-3 and TRBJ2-5, is EAGVVQSPRYKIIEKKQPVAFWCNPISGHNTLYWYLQNLGQGPELLIRYENEEAVDDSQLPKDRFSAERLKGVDSTLKIQPAELGDSAVYLCASSPGAVAQETQYFGPGTRLLVL.

J is TRBJ2-5 and V is TRBV6-1; 9 bases fit TRBD1. Trimming removed 4 bases from V and 1 base from J; junction bases left unmatched: 7. Germline CDR1 is MNHNS and CDR2 is SASEGT. The CDR3 loop spans 16 amino acids. Written as DNA, the CDR3 is TGTGCCAGCAGTGGGTACAGGGGGCAACTCCAAGAGACCCAGTACTTC. This encodes CASSGYRGQLQETQYF.

The V call is TRBV5-1, the J call TRBJ2-1; no clear D gene. The length of the CDR3 is 17 residues. The V end lost 0 bases, the J end lost 7 bases, and 20 bases lay between the germline ends. In germline, CDR1 is SGHRS, CDR2 YFSETQ. CDR3 amino acids: CASSLGPEAGEKNEQFF. CDR3 DNA sequence: TGCGCCAGCAGCTTGGGACCCGAAGCAGGCGAAAAGAATGAGCAGTTCTTC.

The chain combines TRBV27 with TRBJ1-5, with D unresolved. Between the trimmed V and J ends, which lost 3 bases and 0 bases, there was a span of 9 bases. This CDR3 region has 15 residues. The germline CDR1 and CDR2 sequences are MNHEY and SMNVEV (reference sequence). CDR3 DNA: TGTGCCAGCAGTTTCGAACCCTATAGCAATCAGCCCCAGCATTTT. Translating gives CASSFEPYSNQPQHF.

The rearrangement links TRBV2 to TRBJ2-1; no clear D gene. Trimming left V 1 base short and J 0 bases short, with 4 bases between. The germline gives CDR1 SNHLY, CDR2 FYNNEI. The CDR3 spans 14 residues. Written as DNA, the CDR3 is TGTGCCAGCAGTGAAGATCACTCCTACAATGAGCAGTTCTTC. Protein sequence: CASSEDHSYNEQFF.

Note on this clone: Compared with germline, one end of the junction differs, possibly owing to a read error. The V gene is TRBV7-9, the J gene TRBJ2-5; 7 nucleotides agree with TRBD1. This CDR3 is built from 18 residues. Germline V gives CDR1 SEHNR, CDR2 FQNEAQ (reference sequence). The CDR3 nucleotides read TGTTCCAGCAGCTTAGCCTACCGGGACAGAGTCACCCAAGAGACCCAGTACTTC. Translating gives CSSSLAYRDRVTQETQYF.

This clone was observed a handful of times. The J gene is TRBJ2-5, the V gene TRBV5-1; D may be TRBD2 (6 bases). Germline CDR1 SGHRS, CDR2 YFSETQ. The CDR3 is 16 residues long. Trimming left V 0 bases short and J 7 bases short, with 19 bases between. This chain's CDR3 is CASSLVRVRGAGTQYF. The CDR3 DNA follows: TGCGCCAGCAGCTTGGTTCGAGTGCGCGGGGCGGGGACCCAGTACTTC. Using reference TRBV5-1 and TRBJ2-5 for the parts outside the CDR3, the full variable domain is KAGVTQTPRYLIKTRGQQVTLSCSPISGHRSVSWYQQTPGQGLQFLFEYFSETQRNKGNFPGRFSGRQFSNSRSEMNVSTLELGDSALYLCASSLVRVRGAGTQYFGPGTRLLVL.

The gene calls are TRBV25-1 and TRBJ2-3; D is unclear. Germline V gene sequence: CDR1 MGHDK, CDR2 SYGVNS. Deletions cut 5 bases from V and 3 bases from J, with 9 bases between. The CDR3 spans 13 residues. CDR3 in amino acids: CASSLPGTDTQYF. The CDR3 coding sequence is TGTGCCAGCAGTTTACCGGGTACAGATACGCAGTATTTT.

This chain joins TRBV2 and TRBJ2-5; D might be TRBD2 (6 bases). V was pared by 4 bases and J by 3 bases, with 12 bases between. The CDR3 is 14 amino acids. Germline lookup yields CDR1 SNHLY and CDR2 FYNNEI. The CDR3 protein is CASSVSWGEETQYF. CDR3 DNA: TGTGCCAGCAGTGTCTCTTGGGGGGAAGAGACCCAGTACTTC.

The sample holds a few counts of this clone. The chain carries TRBV27 and TRBJ1-1, with D perhaps TRBD1 (5 bases). The ends were cut back, 6 bases at V and 0 bases at J, with 11 bases in the middle. CDR3 length: 14 residues. CDR1 MNHEY and CDR2 SMNVEV come from the germline V gene (reference sequence). Here the CDR3 reads CASSLPGVNTEAFF. Here the CDR3 DNA reads TGTGCCAGCAGCCTACCGGGGGTGAACACTGAAGCTTTCTTT.

This sequence joins TRBV7-2 and TRBJ2-7; 7 bases agree with TRBD1. Unmatched junction bases numbered 5, after V lost 3 bases and J lost 0 bases. Looked up from germline, CDR1 is SGHTA and CDR2 is FQGNSA. This CDR3 spans 15 amino acids. The CDR3 DNA is TGTGCCAGCAGCTTGCGGACAGGAAGCTCCTACGAGCAGTACTTC. Encoded protein: CASSLRTGSSYEQYF. Drawing the rest from reference TRBV7-2 and TRBJ2-7, the complete variable domain is GAGVSQSPSNKVTEKGKDVELRCDPISGHTALYWYRQSLGQGLEFLIYFQGNSAPDKSGLPSDRFSAERTGGSVSTLTIQRTQQEDSAVYLCASSLRTGSSYEQYFGPGTRLTVT.

The chain links TRBV11-2 to TRBJ1-2, with TRBD1 matching 7 bases. Germline V gene data show CDR1 as SGHAT and CDR2 as FQNNGV. The CDR3 length is 15 residues. V trimming: 5 bases; J trimming: 5 bases; junction bases outside the gene matches: 11. The CDR3 reads CASSTYRGRTYGYTF. DNA of the CDR3: TGTGCCAGCAGCACATACAGGGGAAGGACATATGGCTACACCTTC.